Listed here are 16 T cell receptor beta chains from one sample, sequenced in a study of cytomegalovirus exposure and HLA in healthy donors. The PCR employed 60 Vbeta primers together with 13 Jbeta primers. The repertoire was sequenced with immunoSEQ multiplex PCR; TCRdb's copy has only in-frame clones and lacks some. This repertoire shows over 250,000 clones, around 86% found once; its top ten account for around 3.7%. The material sequenced was PBMCs. The receptor source for this set is a man between 35 and 55 years old in good health and CMV-seropositive.

V is TRBV19 and J is TRBJ2-1; TRBD2 agrees at 13 bases. CDR3 length: 15 amino acids. Germline CDR1 is LNHDA and CDR2 is SQIVND (reference sequence). With V trimmed by 6 bases and J by 4 bases, 3 bases remained unmatched. The CDR3 DNA sequence: TGTGCCAGTAGCCGGACTAGCGGGAGTTACAATGAGCAGTTCTTC. This sequence encodes CASSRTSGSYNEQFF. The whole variable domain, filled in from reference TRBV19 and TRBJ2-1, reads DGGITQSPKYLFRKEGQNVTLSCEQNLNHDAMYWYRQDPGQGLRLIYYSQIVNDFQKGDIAEGYSVSREKKESFPLTVTSAQKNPTAFYLCASSRTSGSYNEQFFGPGTRLTVL.

The table lists this clone with a few counts. In DNA form, the CDR3 reads TGTGCCAGCAGCGTCGGGACAGGGCCCTACGAGCAGTACTTC. Its translation is CASSVGTGPYEQYF. The V gene is TRBV9, the J gene TRBJ2-7; TRBD1 matches 9 bases. The CDR3 is 14 residues long. CDR1 and CDR2 (germline): SGDLS, YYNGEE. The junction had 2 bases not matched to a gene; V was cut back by 2 bases and J by 2 bases.

This clone has a handful of counts. The rearrangement joins TRBV5-1 to TRBJ2-3; 8 bases are shared with TRBD2. V dropped 1 base and J dropped 1; count of bases not matched to a gene: 2. The CDR3 contains 15 residues. CDR1 and CDR2 from the germline V gene are SGHRS and YFSETQ. CDR3 DNA: TGCGCCAGCAGCTTGAGCGGGAGTGGCACAGATACGCAGTATTTT. As protein: CASSLSGSGTDTQYF.

This sequence joins TRBV4-1 and TRBJ2-2; 7 positions agree with TRBD2. Germline V gives CDR1 MGHRA, CDR2 YSYEKL. The CDR3 has 16 amino acids. With 5 bases clipped from V and 5 bases from J, the junction kept 11 bases outside the gene matches. For the CDR3, the DNA is TGCGCCAGCAGCATACCCGCGGGAGTTCGAACCGGGGAGCTGTTTTTT. Its protein is CASSIPAGVRTGELFF.

The V gene is TRBV4-1, the J gene TRBJ2-2; 11 bases are shared with TRBD2. The junction had 7 bases not matched to a gene; V was cut back by 4 bases and J by 0 bases. Germline V gene lookup returns CDR1 MGHRA and CDR2 YSYEKL. The CDR3 totals 18 residues. CDR3 protein: CASSPGGLAVTNTGELFF. As DNA, the CDR3 is TGCGCCAGCAGCCCAGGGGGACTAGCGGTGACGAACACCGGGGAGCTGTTTTTT.

The rearrangement links TRBV19 to TRBJ2-1; 9 bases match TRBD2. V was pared by 1 base and J by 7 bases, with 2 bases of the junction left unmatched. This CDR3 has 14 residues. Germline loops: CDR1 LNHDA, CDR2 SQIVND (reference sequence). This CDR3 reads CASSIGTSANEQFF. Written as DNA, the CDR3 is TGTGCCAGTAGTATAGGGACTAGCGCAAATGAGCAGTTCTTC.

The V and J genes are TRBV19 and TRBJ1-2; possible D gene TRBD1, 6 bases. V lost 7 bases and J lost 8, with 14 bases in between. This CDR3 spans 12 amino acids. Germline assignment: CDR1 LNHDA and CDR2 SQIVND (reference sequence). The CDR3, as DNA: TGTGCCAGTACCGTCAGGGGATCCGGCTACACCTTC. Translated: CASTVRGSGYTF.

The V call is TRBV29-1, the J call TRBJ2-3, with 10 bases fitting TRBD2. The CDR3 has 15 residues. Germline V lookup: CDR1 SQVTM, CDR2 ANQGSEA. V was clipped by 3 bases and J by 4 bases; unmatched bases: 7. As DNA, the CDR3 is TGCAGCGTTGAGGGGCTAGCGGGAGATCCAGATACGCAGTATTTT. Protein sequence: CSVEGLAGDPDTQYF.

J is TRBJ2-5 and V is TRBV6-1; 11 bases align to TRBD1. Germline V lookup: CDR1 MNHNS, CDR2 SASEGT. The V segment lost 6 bases and the J segment 5 bases; nucleotides outside the gene matches: 5. This CDR3 is built from 14 residues. CDR3 residues: CASRGQGADETQYF. CDR3 nucleotide sequence: TGTGCCAGCAGAGGACAGGGGGCGGACGAGACCCAGTACTTC.

V usage is TRBV6-6 and J usage is TRBJ2-1; the match to TRBD2 covers 11 bases. The CDR3 is 16 amino acids. The germline CDR1 and CDR2 sequences are MNHNY and SVGAGI (reference sequence). V shed 2 bases and J 4 bases; nucleotides not matched to a gene: 4. The CDR3, as DNA: TGTGCCAGCAGTTACACCGGGACTAGCGGTTACAATGAGCAGTTCTTC. Amino acid sequence: CASSYTGTSGYNEQFF.

This chain links TRBV9 with TRBJ2-7; D perhaps matches TRBD2 (5 bases). Germline-derived CDR1 and CDR2 are SGDLS and YYNGEE. Trimming pared 3 bases from V and 7 bases from J, leaving 20 bases between. This CDR3 contains 15 residues. The CDR3 DNA reads TGTGCCAGCAGCGCCTACCCGGACGGGGTGCGGGAGCAGTACTTC. This gives the protein CASSAYPDGVREQYF. The complete variable domain, with remaining parts taken from reference TRBV9 and TRBJ2-7, reads DSGVTQTPKHLITATGQRVTLRCSPRSGDLSVYWYQQSLDQGLQFLIQYYNGEERAKGNILERFSAQQFPDLHSELNLSSLELGDSALYFCASSAYPDGVREQYFGPGTRLTVT.

This chain joins TRBV6-5 and TRBJ2-7; D remains ambiguous. V was pared by 0 bases and J by 4 bases, with 13 bases between. Germline V gene data show CDR1 as MNHEY and CDR2 as SVGAGI. The CDR3 runs 15 residues. The CDR3 DNA sequence: TGTGCCAGCAGTTACTCAGTTGACAATACTTACGAGCAGTACTTC. It translates to CASSYSVDNTYEQYF.

V and J are TRBV27 and TRBJ2-1; the match to TRBD2 covers 10 bases. The CDR3 totals 17 residues. The V gene end was trimmed by 5 bases and the J gene end by 5 bases; junction bases not matched to a gene: 12. Germline CDR1 reads MNHEY; CDR2 reads SMNVEV (reference sequence). The CDR3 sequence is CASSGGWTSGLDNEQFF. As DNA, the CDR3 is TGTGCCAGCAGTGGGGGATGGACTAGCGGACTGGACAATGAGCAGTTCTTC.

The rearrangement uses TRBV14 and TRBJ2-3; 9 bases are shared with TRBD2. The CDR3 totals 18 residues. Germline CDR1 SGHDN, CDR2 FVKESK. V shed 0 bases, J shed 5 bases, and the junction held 12 bases outside the gene matches. CDR3 in amino acids: CASSQDERLAEPRDTQYF. The CDR3 nucleotides read TGTGCCAGCAGCCAAGATGAGCGACTAGCGGAACCTCGAGATACGCAGTATTTT.

This chain links TRBV7-3 with TRBJ1-1; D is perhaps TRBD1 (5 bases). Germline V gives CDR1 SGHTA, CDR2 FQGTGA. The CDR3 is 13 residues long. The V end was cut by 4 bases, the J end by 1 base, with 7 bases between. CDR3 region: CASSWGGNTEAFF. CDR3 DNA sequence: TGTGCCAGCAGCTGGGGGGGGAACACTGAAGCTTTCTTT.

V is TRBV2 and J is TRBJ2-1; 9 bases agree with TRBD1. CDR1 SNHLY and CDR2 FYNNEI come from the germline V gene. This CDR3 contains 16 residues. V was clipped by 8 bases and J by 8 bases; unmatched bases: 16. This chain's CDR3 is CASGRHRDRVSDEQFF. For the CDR3, the DNA is TGTGCCAGCGGTCGCCACCGGGACAGGGTGTCGGATGAGCAGTTCTTC.